One sample yielded the 18 T cell receptor beta chains listed below, sequenced in a study of T cell changes during pregnancy in multiple sclerosis. The assay was immunoSEQ multiplex PCR, and TCRdb's table has in-frame clones only and misses some. The table has approximately 11,000 clones, 84% seen once. The sample was CD8+ T cells from peripheral blood mononuclear cells, taken after pregnancy. The receptors shown here come from a female donor in good health, enrolled as a control in a pregnancy study.

The chain links TRBV5-4 to TRBJ2-1, with TRBD2 matching over 11 bases. The CDR3 contains 17 residues. Germline values: CDR1 SGHNT, CDR2 YYREEE (reference sequence). Trimming took 0 bases from V and 4 from J; bases not matched to a gene: 6. The CDR3 loop is CASSLGMASGGYNEQFF. Written as DNA, the CDR3 is TGTGCCAGCAGCTTGGGGATGGCTAGCGGGGGGTACAATGAGCAGTTCTTC. Looking up the rest from reference TRBV5-4 and TRBJ2-1 gives the full variable domain: ETGVTQSPTHLIKTRGQQVTLRCSSQSGHNTVSWYQQALGQGPQFIFQYYREEENGRGNFPPRFSGLQFPNYSSELNVNALELDDSALYLCASSLGMASGGYNEQFFGPGTRLTVL.

This chain joins TRBV7-3 and TRBJ2-2; 7 nucleotides line up with TRBD2. Germline assignment: CDR1 SGHTA and CDR2 FQGTGA. Unmatched junction bases numbered 9, after V lost 2 bases and J lost 6 bases. The CDR3 has 16 amino acids. CDR3 DNA: TGTGCCAGCAGCTTAGGTTTCCGGGGGGAGGCCGGGGAGCTGTTTTTT. Protein sequence: CASSLGFRGEAGELFF.

Only one count was recorded for this clone. At one end, the junction sequence differs from germline, possibly due to a read error. The V call is TRBV5-1, the J call TRBJ2-7; perhaps TRBD1 as D (6 bases). The CDR3 covers 14 residues. The V gene's germline CDR1 is SGHRS and CDR2 YFSETQ. CDR3 nucleotide sequence: TGCGCCAACAGCTTGTGGGACACACACTACGAGCAGTACTTC. It encodes CANSLWDTHYEQYF. Together with reference TRBV5-1 and TRBJ2-7, the CDR3 gives the full variable domain: KAGVTQTPRYLIKTRGQQVTLSCSPISGHRSVSWYQQTPGQGLQFLFEYFSETQRNKGNFPGRFSGRQFSNSRSEMNVSTLELGDSALYLCANSLWDTHYEQYFGPGTRLTVT.

This clone came up once. In DNA, the CDR3 is TGTGCCATCAGTGAGCCAGGAGGGTGGGAGGGAGAGACCCAGTACTTC. Protein product: CAISEPGGWEGETQYF. V gene TRBV10-3 combines with J gene TRBJ2-5; 7 positions match TRBD2. The trim removed 2 bases at V and 4 bases at J, leaving 10 bases unmatched. CDR1 is ENHRY, CDR2 SYGVKD, per germline. This CDR3 has 16 amino acids.

By share, this clone counts as medium-sized. J is TRBJ1-2 and V is TRBV19, with D tentatively TRBD1 (6 bases). CDR3 length: 13 amino acids. Trimming pared 3 bases from V and 14 bases from J, leaving 19 bases between. Germline CDR1 reads LNHDA; CDR2 reads SQIVND (reference sequence). The CDR3 sequence: CASSIVGQTVCTF. DNA for the CDR3: TGTGCCAGTAGTATCGTAGGACAGACTGTGTGTACCTTC. The full variable domain, in which reference TRBV19 and TRBJ1-2 provide the parts outside the CDR3, is DGGITQSPKYLFRKEGQNVTLSCEQNLNHDAMYWYRQDPGQGLRLIYYSQIVNDFQKGDIAEGYSVSREKKESFPLTVTSAQKNPTAFYLCASSIVGQTVCTFGSGTRLTVV.

This rearrangement joins TRBV7-3 to TRBJ1-3; D perhaps matches TRBD1 (6 bases). The V gene lost 1 base and the J gene lost 0 bases, with 10 bases spanning the gap. The V gene's germline CDR1 is SGHTA and CDR2 FQGTGA. The CDR3 runs to 16 residues. The chain's CDR3 is CASSLKGRGSGNTIYF. CDR3 nucleotide sequence: TGTGCCAGCAGCTTAAAAGGCAGGGGCTCTGGAAACACCATATATTTT.

The chain recombines TRBV5-4 with TRBJ2-7, with 7 positions matching TRBD2. The CDR3 has 17 amino acids. The V segment lost 0 bases and the J segment 5 bases; nucleotides outside the gene matches: 14. CDR1 and CDR2 (germline): SGHNT, YYREEE (reference sequence). The CDR3 is CASSLARTGGITNEQYF. CDR3 in DNA: TGTGCCAGCAGCTTGGCCCGGACGGGAGGAATCACCAACGAGCAGTACTTC.

The J gene is TRBJ2-1, the V gene TRBV25-1; 7 nucleotides match TRBD1. Losses at the gene ends were 4 bases for V and 4 bases for J; bases not matched to a gene: 10. The CDR3 covers 16 residues. From germline, CDR1 is MGHDK and CDR2 SYGVNS. CDR3 coding DNA: TGTGCCAGCAGTGCCTGGGACAGAAGTGGATACAATGAGCAGTTCTTC. Translating it yields CASSAWDRSGYNEQFF.

The gene calls are TRBV13 and TRBJ1-2, with D possibly being TRBD1 (6 bases). CDR1 PRHDT and CDR2 FYEKMQ come from the germline V gene (reference sequence). There are 15 residues in the CDR3. Trimming cost V 5 bases and J 0 bases, with 13 bases left between them. The DNA for the CDR3 is TGTGCCAGCAGCCCAGGGGACACCCCTAACTATGGCTACACCTTC. Translated, it gives CASSPGDTPNYGYTF.

The genes are TRBV7-9 and TRBJ1-2; D is possibly TRBD1 (5 bases). The CDR3 loop spans 11 amino acids. Germline CDR1 SEHNR, CDR2 FQNEAQ (reference sequence). Trimming took off 2 bases at V and 12 bases at J, with 10 bases between the two ends. The CDR3 region is CASSLPPGNTF. In nucleotides, the CDR3 is TGTGCCAGCAGCTTACCACCAGGGAACACCTTC.

This clone was recorded only once. The chain joins TRBV6-4 to TRBJ2-3; 12 positions match TRBD2. The junction had 1 base not matched to a gene; V was cut back by 10 bases and J by 2 bases. This CDR3 is built from 13 residues. Germline V lookup: CDR1 MRHNA, CDR2 SNTAGT. CDR3 nucleotide sequence: TGTGCCACTAGCGGGGGGGCCACAGATACGCAGTATTTT. Amino acid sequence: CATSGGATDTQYF.

J is TRBJ2-5 and V is TRBV6-1, with 9 bases lining up with TRBD2. The germline CDR1 and CDR2 sequences are MNHNS and SASEGT. The V and J ends lost 4 bases and 3 bases, in that order; junction bases with no gene match: 6. This CDR3 is built from 15 residues. CDR3 bases: TGTGCCAGCAGTGGACGACTAGCGGCTAAAGAGACCCAGTACTTC. Protein: CASSGRLAAKETQYF.

V is TRBV19 and J is TRBJ1-1, with a possible D match to TRBD1 (6 bases). The germline V gene encodes CDR1 LNHDA and CDR2 SQIVND (reference sequence). CDR3 size: 13 residues. V gave up 7 bases and J gave up 0 bases, with 9 bases separating them. The CDR3 protein is CASKYRVNTEAFF. The CDR3 nucleotides read TGTGCCAGTAAATACAGGGTGAACACTGAAGCTTTCTTT. Filled out from reference TRBV19 and TRBJ1-1, the complete variable domain reads DGGITQSPKYLFRKEGQNVTLSCEQNLNHDAMYWYRQDPGQGLRLIYYSQIVNDFQKGDIAEGYSVSREKKESFPLTVTSAQKNPTAFYLCASKYRVNTEAFFGQGTRLTVV.

This clone came up a few times. The rearrangement links TRBV9 to TRBJ2-2, with D maybe TRBD2 (5 bases). V was cut by 0 bases and J by 8 bases, with 11 bases left in between. Germline V CDR1 and CDR2: SGDLS, YYNGEE. This CDR3 spans 14 amino acids. This CDR3 is CASSVAYRGGELFF. Here the CDR3 DNA reads TGTGCCAGCAGCGTAGCGTACCGGGGAGGGGAGCTGTTTTTT.

The V and J genes are TRBV19 and TRBJ2-7; a weak D match, TRBD1 (6 bases). This CDR3 region has 16 residues. The ends were cut back, 5 bases at V and 0 bases at J, with 17 bases in the middle. Germline CDR1 reads LNHDA; CDR2 reads SQIVND (reference sequence). The CDR3 region has the DNA TGTGCCAGTAGTCCGCGGACAGCCTTGAGCTCCTACGAGCAGTACTTC. It specifies CASSPRTALSSYEQYF.

The J gene is TRBJ1-1, the V gene TRBV30, with D unclear. V dropped 0 bases and J dropped 4 bases, with 9 bases sitting between them. This CDR3 contains 13 residues. Germline CDR1 GTSNPN, CDR2 SVGIG (reference sequence). CDR3 amino acids: CAWSVTRGTEAFF. In DNA, the CDR3 is TGTGCCTGGAGTGTAACCCGGGGCACTGAAGCTTTCTTT.

V and J are TRBV7-9 and TRBJ2-3; D not certain. CDR1 is SEHNR and CDR2 is FQNEAQ in the germline V gene (reference sequence). V lost 5 bases and J 4 bases, leaving 4 bases between the germline ends. The CDR3 length is 11 residues. CDR3: CASSQADTQYF. Here the CDR3 DNA reads TGTGCCAGCAGCCAGGCAGATACGCAGTATTTT.

The rearrangement links TRBV5-6 to TRBJ2-5; the D gene is possibly TRBD2 (6 bases). Germline lookup yields CDR1 SGHDT and CDR2 YYEEEE. The CDR3 contains 17 residues. Between the trimmed V and J ends, which lost 0 bases and 5 bases, there was a span of 20 bases. CDR3 sequence (DNA): TGTGCCAGCAGCTTGGCCTGGCAGGGACTGAGTGAGGAGACCCAGTACTTC. The encoded protein is CASSLAWQGLSEETQYF. The complete variable domain, with remaining parts taken from reference TRBV5-6 and TRBJ2-5, reads DAGVTQSPTHLIKTRGQQVTLRCSPKSGHDTVSWYQQALGQGPQFIFQYYEEEERQRGNFPDRFSGHQFPNYSSELNVNALLLGDSALYLCASSLAWQGLSEETQYFGPGTRLLVL.